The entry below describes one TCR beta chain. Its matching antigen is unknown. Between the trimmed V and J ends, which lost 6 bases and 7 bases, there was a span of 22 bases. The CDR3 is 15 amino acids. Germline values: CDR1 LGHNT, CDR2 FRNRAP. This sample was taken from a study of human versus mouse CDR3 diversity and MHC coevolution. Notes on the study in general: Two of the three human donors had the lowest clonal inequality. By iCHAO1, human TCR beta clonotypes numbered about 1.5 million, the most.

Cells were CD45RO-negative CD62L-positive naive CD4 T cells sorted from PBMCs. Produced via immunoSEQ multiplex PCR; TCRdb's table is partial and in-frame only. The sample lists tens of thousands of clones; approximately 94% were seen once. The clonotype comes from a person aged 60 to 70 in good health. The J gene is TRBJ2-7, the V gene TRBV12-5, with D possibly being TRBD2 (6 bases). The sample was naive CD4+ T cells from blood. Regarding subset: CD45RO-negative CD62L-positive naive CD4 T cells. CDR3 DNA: TGTGCTAGTGGAAATCCTCACAGCGGGCCCTTGGAGCAGTACTTC. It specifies CASGNPHSGPLEQYF. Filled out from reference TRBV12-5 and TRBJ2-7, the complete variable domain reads DARVTQTPRHKVTEMGQEVTMRCQPILGHNTVFWYRQTMMQGLELLAYFRNRAPLDDSGMPKDRFSAEMPDATLATLKIQPSEPRDSAVYFCASGNPHSGPLEQYFGPGTRLTVT.